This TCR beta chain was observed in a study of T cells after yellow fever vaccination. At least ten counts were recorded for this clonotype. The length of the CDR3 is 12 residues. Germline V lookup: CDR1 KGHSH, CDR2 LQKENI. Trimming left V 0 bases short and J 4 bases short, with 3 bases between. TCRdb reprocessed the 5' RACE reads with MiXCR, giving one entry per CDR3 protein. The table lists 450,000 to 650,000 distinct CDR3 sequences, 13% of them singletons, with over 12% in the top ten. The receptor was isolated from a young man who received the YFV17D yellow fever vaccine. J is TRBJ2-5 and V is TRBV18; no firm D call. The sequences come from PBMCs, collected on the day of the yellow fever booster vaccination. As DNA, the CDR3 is TGTGCCAGCTCACCACCGTCAGAGACCCAGTACTTC. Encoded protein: CASSPPSETQYF.